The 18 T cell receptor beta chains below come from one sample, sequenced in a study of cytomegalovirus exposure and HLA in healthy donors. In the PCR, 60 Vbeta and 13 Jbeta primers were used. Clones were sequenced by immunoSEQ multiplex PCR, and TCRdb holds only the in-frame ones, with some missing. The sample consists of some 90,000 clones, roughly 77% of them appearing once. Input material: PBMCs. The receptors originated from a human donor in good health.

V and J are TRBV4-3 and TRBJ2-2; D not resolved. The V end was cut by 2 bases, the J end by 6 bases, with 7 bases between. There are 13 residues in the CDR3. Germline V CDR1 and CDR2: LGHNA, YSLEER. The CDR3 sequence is CASSQIAAGELFF. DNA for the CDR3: TGCGCCAGCAGCCAAATTGCGGCCGGGGAGCTGTTTTTT.

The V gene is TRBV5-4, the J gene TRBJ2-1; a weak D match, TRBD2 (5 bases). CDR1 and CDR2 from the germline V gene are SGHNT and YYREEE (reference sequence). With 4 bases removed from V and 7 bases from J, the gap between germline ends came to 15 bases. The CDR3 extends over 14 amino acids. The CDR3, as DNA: TGTGCCAGCAGCGATCCGGAACGAGGGAATGAGCAGTTCTTC. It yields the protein CASSDPERGNEQFF.

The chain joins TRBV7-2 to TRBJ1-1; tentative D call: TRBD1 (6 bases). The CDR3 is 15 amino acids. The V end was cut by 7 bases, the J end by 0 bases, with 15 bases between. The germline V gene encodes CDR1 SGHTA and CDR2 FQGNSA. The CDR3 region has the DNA TGTGCCAGCACCCTGACAGGCGTTATGAACACTGAAGCTTTCTTT. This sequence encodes CASTLTGVMNTEAFF.

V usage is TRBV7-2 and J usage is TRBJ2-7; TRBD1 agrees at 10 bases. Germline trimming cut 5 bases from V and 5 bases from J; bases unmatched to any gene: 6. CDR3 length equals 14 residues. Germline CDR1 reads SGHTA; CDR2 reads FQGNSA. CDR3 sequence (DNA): TGTGCCAGCAGCGCCGACAGGGGGCCCAACGAGCAGTACTTC. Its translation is CASSADRGPNEQYF.

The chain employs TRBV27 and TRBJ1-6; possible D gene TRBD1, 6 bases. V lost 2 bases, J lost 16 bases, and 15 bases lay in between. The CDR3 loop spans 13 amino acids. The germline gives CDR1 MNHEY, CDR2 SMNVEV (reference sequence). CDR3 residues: CASSLRFRTELHF. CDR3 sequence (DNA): TGTGCCAGCAGTTTACGGTTTAGGACAGAACTCCACTTT.

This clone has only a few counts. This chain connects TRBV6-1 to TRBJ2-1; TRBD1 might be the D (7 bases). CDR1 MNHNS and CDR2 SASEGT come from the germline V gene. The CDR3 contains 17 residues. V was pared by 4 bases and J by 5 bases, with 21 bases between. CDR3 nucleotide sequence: TGTGCCAGCAGTGGCCGGGACAGATCCTCGGGAGACAATGAGCAGTTCTTC. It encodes CASSGRDRSSGDNEQFF.

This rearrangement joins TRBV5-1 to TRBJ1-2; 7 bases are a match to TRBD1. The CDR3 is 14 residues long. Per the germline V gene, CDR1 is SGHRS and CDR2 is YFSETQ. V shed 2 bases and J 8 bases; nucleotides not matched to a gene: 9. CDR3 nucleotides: TGCGCCAGCAGCTTTCCGGACAGGCCGAGAGGCTACACCTTC. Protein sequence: CASSFPDRPRGYTF.

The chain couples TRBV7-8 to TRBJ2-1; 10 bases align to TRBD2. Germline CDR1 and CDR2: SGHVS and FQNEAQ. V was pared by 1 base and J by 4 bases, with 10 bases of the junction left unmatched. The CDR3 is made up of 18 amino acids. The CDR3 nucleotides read TGTGCCAGCAGCTTAGGGCCGTTGGGACTAGCGCGATACAATGAGCAGTTCTTC. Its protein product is CASSLGPLGLARYNEQFF.

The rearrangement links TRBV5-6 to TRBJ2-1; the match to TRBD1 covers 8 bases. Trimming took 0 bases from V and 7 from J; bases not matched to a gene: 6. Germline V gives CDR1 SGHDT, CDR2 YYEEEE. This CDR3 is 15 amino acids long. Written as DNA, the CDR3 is TGTGCCAGCAGCTTGGTCACAGGGGGGAGAAATGAGCAGTTCTTC. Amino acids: CASSLVTGGRNEQFF.

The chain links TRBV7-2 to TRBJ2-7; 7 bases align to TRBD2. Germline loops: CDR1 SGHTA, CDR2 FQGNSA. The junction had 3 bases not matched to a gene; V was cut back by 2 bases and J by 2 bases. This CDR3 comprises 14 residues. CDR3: CASSLSGTAYEQYF. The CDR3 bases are TGTGCCAGCAGCTTAAGCGGGACTGCCTACGAGCAGTACTTC.

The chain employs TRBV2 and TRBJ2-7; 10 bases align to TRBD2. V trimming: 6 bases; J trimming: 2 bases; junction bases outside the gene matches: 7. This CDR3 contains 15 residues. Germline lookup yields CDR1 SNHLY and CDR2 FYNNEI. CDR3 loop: CASSPGLAEPYEQYF. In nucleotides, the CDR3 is TGTGCCAGCAGCCCCGGACTAGCGGAACCCTACGAGCAGTACTTC.

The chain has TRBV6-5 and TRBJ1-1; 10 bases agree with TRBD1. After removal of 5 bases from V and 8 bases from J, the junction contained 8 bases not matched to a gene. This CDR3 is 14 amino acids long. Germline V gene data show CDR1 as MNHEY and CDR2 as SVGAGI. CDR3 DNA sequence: TGTGCCAGCAGTCGAGACAGGGGGCTGGGAGAAGCTTTCTTT. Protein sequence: CASSRDRGLGEAFF.

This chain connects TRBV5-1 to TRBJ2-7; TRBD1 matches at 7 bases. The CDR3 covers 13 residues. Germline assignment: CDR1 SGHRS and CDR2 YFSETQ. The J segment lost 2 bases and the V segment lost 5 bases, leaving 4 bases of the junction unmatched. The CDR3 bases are TGCGCCAGCAGTGAACAGGGGCCCTACGAGCAGTACTTC. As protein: CASSEQGPYEQYF.

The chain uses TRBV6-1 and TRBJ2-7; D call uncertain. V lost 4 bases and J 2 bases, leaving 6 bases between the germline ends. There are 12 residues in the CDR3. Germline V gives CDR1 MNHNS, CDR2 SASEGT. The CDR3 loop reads CASSGHPYEQYF. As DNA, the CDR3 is TGTGCCAGCAGTGGACACCCCTACGAGCAGTACTTC.

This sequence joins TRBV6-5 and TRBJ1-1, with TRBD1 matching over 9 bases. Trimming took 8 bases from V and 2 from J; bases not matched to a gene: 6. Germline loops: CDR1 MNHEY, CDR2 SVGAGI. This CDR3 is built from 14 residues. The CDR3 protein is CASHPQGANTEAFF. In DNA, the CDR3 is TGTGCCAGCCATCCACAGGGGGCCAACACTGAAGCTTTCTTT.

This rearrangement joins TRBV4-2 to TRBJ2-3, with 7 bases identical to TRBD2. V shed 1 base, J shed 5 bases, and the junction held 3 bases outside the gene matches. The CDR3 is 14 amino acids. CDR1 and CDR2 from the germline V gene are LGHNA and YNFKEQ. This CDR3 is CASSQGLAGDTQYF. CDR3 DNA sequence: TGTGCCAGCAGCCAAGGACTAGCAGGAGATACGCAGTATTTT.

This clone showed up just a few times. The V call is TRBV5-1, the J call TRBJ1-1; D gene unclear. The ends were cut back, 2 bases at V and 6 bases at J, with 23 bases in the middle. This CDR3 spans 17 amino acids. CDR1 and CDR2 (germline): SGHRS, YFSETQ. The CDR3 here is CASSLKVGVGETAEAFF. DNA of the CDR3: TGCGCCAGCAGCTTAAAGGTCGGGGTTGGGGAGACGGCTGAAGCTTTCTTT.

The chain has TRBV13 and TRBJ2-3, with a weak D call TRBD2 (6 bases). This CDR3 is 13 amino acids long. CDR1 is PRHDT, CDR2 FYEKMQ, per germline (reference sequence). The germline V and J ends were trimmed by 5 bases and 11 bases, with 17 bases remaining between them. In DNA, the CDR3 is TGTGCCAGCAGCCCCATTCGGGGCGGGGAGCAGTATTTT. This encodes CASSPIRGGEQYF.